These 23 T cell receptor beta chains share one sample of origin, sequenced in a study of T cells in Graves' hyperthyroidism and ophthalmopathy. TCR beta CDR3 region amplification was performed from RNA transcripts. An initial round of RT-PCR targeting the TCR CDR3 relied on the HTBI primer set. One entry per CDR3 protein results from TCRdb running MiXCR on the multiplex PCR reads. This repertoire shows under 450,000 distinct CDR3 sequences, about a sixth found once; its top ten account for approximately 33%. The sample comprised blood. The source of these receptors is a woman in her twenties or thirties with Graves' hyperthyroidism that later progressed to Graves' ophthalmopathy.

This clonotype was found many times. This sequence joins TRBV29-1 and TRBJ2-1; 14 nucleotides align to TRBD2. Germline V gives CDR1 SQVTM, CDR2 ANQGSEA. Germline trimming cut 7 bases from V and 8 bases from J; bases unmatched to any gene: 10. This CDR3 is built from 15 residues. CDR3 region: CSAETSGREWDEQFF. The CDR3 DNA reads as TGCAGCGCTGAGACTAGCGGGAGGGAATGGGATGAGCAGTTCTTC.

There are many counts of this clonotype. Relative to the germline gene, one junction end is altered; a read error may explain this. The V gene is TRBV4-1, the J gene TRBJ2-7, with a tentative D call TRBD2 (5 bases). Germline-derived CDR1 and CDR2 are MGHRA and YSYEKL. The CDR3 runs 14 residues. For the CDR3, the DNA is TGTGCCAGCAGCCAAGAGGGTGTTTCCTACGAGCAGTACTTC. Its protein is CASSQEGVSYEQYF.

Comments on this clonotype: This may be a read error, as it is one base from a much larger clone. This chain connects TRBV4-1 to TRBJ1-2, with a weak D call TRBD1 (5 bases). CDR1 is MGHRA and CDR2 is YSYEKL in the germline V gene. This CDR3 contains 15 residues. The DNA for the CDR3 is TGCGCCAGCATCCAAGGCGGACGGGGGAACTATGGCTACACCTTC. Translation: CASIQGGRGNYGYTF.

This clonotype was observed at least ten times. This chain uses TRBV28 with TRBJ1-2; D is possibly TRBD1 (6 bases). CDR3 size: 13 residues. CDR1 and CDR2 (germline): MDHEN, SYDVKM. V lost 4 bases to trimming and J lost 12 bases, with 18 bases between them. The CDR3 is CASSSGGGQFNTF. As DNA, the CDR3 is TGTGCCAGCAGTTCCGGGGGCGGGCAATTCAACACCTTC.

The chain recombines TRBV12-3 or TRBV12-4 with TRBJ2-2, with no clear D. V was clipped by 3 bases and J by 7 bases, with 6 bases between them. This CDR3 is built from 12 residues. The CDR3 region has the DNA TGTGCCAGCAGTTTTCAAAGCGGGGAGCTGTTTTTT. It codes for CASSFQSGELFF.

This clonotype was counted a few times. The chain has TRBV15 and TRBJ1-5; 7 nucleotides agree with TRBD1. The CDR3 sequence is 15 residues long. The V and J ends lost 5 bases and 1 base, in that order; junction bases with no gene match: 5. Germline CDR1 and CDR2: LNHNV and YYDKDF (reference sequence). The CDR3 DNA follows: TGTGCCACCAGCGGGAGCAGGGGGAGCAATCAGCCCCAGCATTTT. Translation: CATSGSRGSNQPQHF.

This clonotype was picked up one time. V usage is TRBV28 and J usage is TRBJ1-2, with a weak D call TRBD1 (6 bases). This CDR3 is built from 14 residues. V was clipped by 8 bases and J by 2 bases, with 15 bases between them. Per the germline V gene, CDR1 is MDHEN and CDR2 is SYDVKM. The CDR3 reads CASGRTAPNYGYTF. The CDR3 region has the DNA TGTGCCAGCGGACGGACAGCCCCGAACTATGGCTACACCTTC.

The table lists this clonotype with many counts. The rearrangement links TRBV27 to TRBJ2-3, with TRBD2 matching 8 bases. Germline CDR1 reads MNHEY; CDR2 reads SMNVEV (reference sequence). After removal of 5 bases from V and 2 bases from J, the junction contained 9 bases not matched to a gene. This CDR3 comprises 16 residues. The CDR3 is CASSPPAGALTDTQYF. The CDR3 nucleotides read TGTGCCAGCAGTCCCCCAGCGGGAGCTCTCACAGATACGCAGTATTTT.

The V gene is TRBV19, the J gene TRBJ2-1; D possibly corresponds to TRBD1 (6 bases). The CDR3 is 15 residues long. V was trimmed by 10 bases and J by 2 bases, leaving 18 bases between them. Germline V gives CDR1 LNHDA, CDR2 SQIVND (reference sequence). The CDR3, as DNA: TGTGCCACGTCGGTGGGGGCCACCCCCTACAATGAGCAGTTCTTC. As protein: CATSVGATPYNEQFF.

The chain combines TRBV20-1 with TRBJ1-6; D is possibly TRBD1 (5 bases). Germline CDR1 is DFQATT and CDR2 is SNEGSKA (reference sequence). Trimming removed 3 bases at V and 4 bases at J, with 28 bases between. This CDR3 has 20 amino acids. CDR3 protein: CSARPRRGNNRFPYNSPLHF. The DNA of the CDR3 is TGCAGTGCTAGGCCGAGGCGGGGGAATAACCGCTTCCCGTATAATTCACCCCTCCACTTT.

This clonotype was picked up one time. A much more abundant neighbour one base away suggests this may be a read error. The chain has TRBV7-6 and TRBJ2-5; 9 bases are shared with TRBD1. CDR1 is SGHVS, CDR2 FNYEAQ, per germline. The CDR3 spans 18 residues. CDR3 region: CVSSTNRDRVRPQETQYF. CDR3 nucleotide sequence: TGTGTCAGCAGCACCAACCGGGACAGGGTTAGGCCACAAGAGACCCAGTACTTC.

There are a few counts of this clonotype. V is TRBV4-1 and J is TRBJ2-1; TRBD2 matches 13 bases. CDR3 length: 19 amino acids. The germline V gene encodes CDR1 MGHRA and CDR2 YSYEKL. The ends lost 4 bases at V and 1 base at J; junction bases unmatched: 10. As DNA, the CDR3 is TGCGCCAGCAGCCGAGTTCCACCGGGACTAGCGGGGTCCTACAATGAGCAGTTCTTC. This translates into CASSRVPPGLAGSYNEQFF.

This clonotype was found many times. V gene TRBV28 combines with J gene TRBJ1-4; D uncertain. The ends were cut back, 5 bases at V and 0 bases at J, with 16 bases in the middle. This CDR3 has 17 amino acids. The germline V gene has CDR1 MDHEN and CDR2 SYDVKM. The CDR3 sequence is CASSTQLANPTNEKLFF. CDR3 sequence (DNA): TGTGCCAGCAGTACCCAATTGGCAAACCCAACTAATGAAAAACTGTTTTTT.

This clonotype appeared many times. The gene calls are TRBV5-8 and TRBJ1-4, with 9 bases identical to TRBD1. There are 17 residues in the CDR3. Unmatched junction bases numbered 9, after V lost 4 bases and J lost 2 bases. CDR1 and CDR2 from the germline V gene are SGHTS and YDEGEE. The DNA of the CDR3 is TGTGCCAGCAGCCCTCGGACAGGGGCTCGCACTAATGAAAAACTGTTTTTT. This sequence encodes CASSPRTGARTNEKLFF.

This clonotype was counted many times. CDR3 region: CASSQEQLAKNIQYF. CDR3 sequence (DNA): TGTGCCAGCAGTCAAGAGCAACTAGCCAAAAACATTCAGTACTTC. The V call is TRBV2, the J call TRBJ2-4; no reliable D call. Looked up from germline, CDR1 is SNHLY and CDR2 is FYNNEI. The germline V and J ends were trimmed by 5 bases and 0 bases, with 11 bases remaining between them. The CDR3 runs 15 residues.

This sequence joins TRBV28 and TRBJ2-1; 11 nucleotides match TRBD1. The CDR3 covers 14 residues. J was trimmed by 9 bases and V by 4 bases; bases with no gene match: 5. CDR1 is MDHEN, CDR2 SYDVKM, per germline. The CDR3 region is CASSWDRGKSEQFF. CDR3 nucleotide sequence: TGTGCCAGCAGTTGGGACAGGGGGAAGTCTGAGCAGTTCTTC. The whole variable domain, remainder taken from reference TRBV28 and TRBJ2-1, is DVKVTQSSRYLVKRTGEKVFLECVQDMDHENMFWYRQDPGLGLRLIYFSYDVKMKEKGDIPEGYSVSREKKERFSLILESASTNQTSMYLCASSWDRGKSEQFFGPGTRLTVL.

The chain links TRBV9 to TRBJ1-4; D is uncertain. Trimming left V 0 bases short and J 6 bases short, with 15 bases between. The CDR3 is made up of 16 amino acids. Germline V CDR1 and CDR2: SGDLS, YYNGEE. CDR3 residues: CASSVGARTGDEKLFF. As DNA, the CDR3 is TGTGCCAGCAGCGTAGGGGCGAGGACTGGGGATGAAAAACTGTTTTTT.

This clonotype appeared a few times. CDR3 amino acids: CAITPDRVNEQFF. The CDR3 region has the DNA TGTGCCATCACACCGGACAGGGTCAATGAGCAGTTCTTC. J is TRBJ2-1 and V is TRBV2; 8 bases agree with TRBD1. V gave up 10 bases and J gave up 6 bases; unmatched junction bases: 8. Germline-derived CDR1 and CDR2 are SNHLY and FYNNEI. This CDR3 comprises 13 residues.

This clonotype has at least ten counts. This chain's CDR3 is CAGALGEKLFF. CDR3 nucleotides: TGTGCCGGGGCCCTAGGAGAAAAACTGTTTTTT. The chain has TRBV19 and TRBJ1-4; possibly TRBD1 for D (5 bases). Trimming shortened V by 11 bases and J by 8 bases, and 12 bases separated the two germline ends. Looked up from germline, CDR1 is LNHDA and CDR2 is SQIVND (reference sequence). This CDR3 has 11 residues.

Ten or more counts support this clonotype. The chain employs TRBV24-1 and TRBJ1-6; perhaps TRBD1 as D (6 bases). CDR1 is KGHDR and CDR2 is SFDVKD in the germline V gene. Between the trimmed V and J ends, which lost 0 bases and 8 bases, there was a span of 16 bases. The CDR3 has 17 residues. Written as DNA, the CDR3 is TGTGCCACCAGTGATTTGGGACAGCGTCTTTCCGATTCACCCCTCCACTTT. As protein: CATSDLGQRLSDSPLHF.

This clonotype was detected ten times or more. The rearrangement links TRBV11-2 to TRBJ2-7; 8 bases are shared with TRBD2. V shed 4 bases and J 7 bases; nucleotides not matched to a gene: 3. The CDR3 length is 12 residues. Germline CDR1 and CDR2: SGHAT and FQNNGV. The CDR3 sequence is CASSSRGGEQYF. The CDR3 DNA is TGTGCCAGCAGCTCCCGGGGGGGAGAGCAGTACTTC.

The chain links TRBV19 to TRBJ1-5, with D possibly TRBD1 on 5 matching bases. From germline, CDR1 is LNHDA and CDR2 SQIVND (reference sequence). V was cut by 3 bases and J by 7 bases, with 19 bases left in between. CDR3 length: 16 residues. DNA for the CDR3: TGTGCCAGTAGTATTATCCCCGGCCAGGGTGTCCAGCCCCAGCATTTT. Protein sequence: CASSIIPGQGVQPQHF.

The chain has TRBV3-1 and TRBJ2-1; D is possibly TRBD2 (6 bases). The germline CDR1 and CDR2 sequences are LGHDT and YNNKEL (reference sequence). The CDR3 extends over 17 amino acids. Trimming pared 0 bases from V and 3 bases from J, leaving 15 bases between. CDR3 coding DNA: TGTGCCAGCAGCCAAGATCCGGGGGTCGGGGGCTACAATGAGCAGTTCTTC. Translation: CASSQDPGVGGYNEQFF.